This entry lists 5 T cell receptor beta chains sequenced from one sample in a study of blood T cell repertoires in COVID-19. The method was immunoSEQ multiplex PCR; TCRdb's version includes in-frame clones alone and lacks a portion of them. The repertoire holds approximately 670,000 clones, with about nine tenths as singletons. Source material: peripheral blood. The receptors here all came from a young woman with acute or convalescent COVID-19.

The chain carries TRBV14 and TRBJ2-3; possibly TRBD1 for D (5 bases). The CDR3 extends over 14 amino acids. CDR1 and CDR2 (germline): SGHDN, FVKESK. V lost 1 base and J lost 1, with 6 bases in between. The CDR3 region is CASSQVGGTDTQYF. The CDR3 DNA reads TGTGCCAGCAGCCAAGTAGGGGGCACAGATACGCAGTATTTT.

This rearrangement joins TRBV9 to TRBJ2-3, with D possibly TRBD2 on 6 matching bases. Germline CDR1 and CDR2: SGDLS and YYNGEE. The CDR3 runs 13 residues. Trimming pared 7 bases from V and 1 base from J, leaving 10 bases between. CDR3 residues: CASEKRGTDTQYF. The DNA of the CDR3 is TGTGCCAGCGAAAAGCGGGGCACAGATACGCAGTATTTT.

This CDR3 reads CASSLTGQGTGELFF. CDR3 coding DNA: TGCGCCAGCAGCTTGACTGGACAGGGGACCGGGGAGCTGTTTTTT. The chain uses TRBV5-1 and TRBJ2-2; 9 bases align to TRBD1. The CDR3 is 15 residues long. Germline CDR1 reads SGHRS; CDR2 reads YFSETQ. The trim removed 1 base at V and 5 bases at J, leaving 3 bases unmatched.

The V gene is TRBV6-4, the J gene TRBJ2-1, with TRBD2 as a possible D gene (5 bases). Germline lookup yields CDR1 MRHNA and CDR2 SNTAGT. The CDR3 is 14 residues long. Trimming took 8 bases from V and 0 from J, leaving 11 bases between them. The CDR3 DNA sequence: TGTGCCAGCGCAGCGGAGTCCTCCTACAATGAGCAGTTCTTC. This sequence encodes CASAAESSYNEQFF.

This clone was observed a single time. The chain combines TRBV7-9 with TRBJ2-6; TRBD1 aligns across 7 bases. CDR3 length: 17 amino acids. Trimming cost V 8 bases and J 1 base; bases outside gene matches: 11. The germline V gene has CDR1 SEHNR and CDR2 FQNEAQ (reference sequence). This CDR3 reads CASSETGKLSGANVLTF. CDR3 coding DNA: TGTGCCAGCTCCGAGACAGGGAAATTGTCTGGGGCCAACGTCCTGACTTTC.